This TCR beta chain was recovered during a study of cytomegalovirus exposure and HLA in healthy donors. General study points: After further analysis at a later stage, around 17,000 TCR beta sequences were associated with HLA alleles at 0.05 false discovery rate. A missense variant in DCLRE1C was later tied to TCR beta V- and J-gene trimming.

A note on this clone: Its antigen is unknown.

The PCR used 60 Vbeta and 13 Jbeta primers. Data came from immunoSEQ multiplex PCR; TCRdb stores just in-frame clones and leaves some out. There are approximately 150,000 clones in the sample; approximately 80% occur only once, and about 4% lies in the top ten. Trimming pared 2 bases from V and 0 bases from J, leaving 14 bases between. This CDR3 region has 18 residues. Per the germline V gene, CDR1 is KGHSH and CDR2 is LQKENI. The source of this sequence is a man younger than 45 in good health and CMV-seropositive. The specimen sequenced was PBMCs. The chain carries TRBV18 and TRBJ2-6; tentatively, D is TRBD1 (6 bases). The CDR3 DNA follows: TGTGCCAGCTCACCAAGGGCAGGGGAGAGCTCTGGGGCCAACGTCCTGACTTTC. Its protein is CASSPRAGESSGANVLTF.